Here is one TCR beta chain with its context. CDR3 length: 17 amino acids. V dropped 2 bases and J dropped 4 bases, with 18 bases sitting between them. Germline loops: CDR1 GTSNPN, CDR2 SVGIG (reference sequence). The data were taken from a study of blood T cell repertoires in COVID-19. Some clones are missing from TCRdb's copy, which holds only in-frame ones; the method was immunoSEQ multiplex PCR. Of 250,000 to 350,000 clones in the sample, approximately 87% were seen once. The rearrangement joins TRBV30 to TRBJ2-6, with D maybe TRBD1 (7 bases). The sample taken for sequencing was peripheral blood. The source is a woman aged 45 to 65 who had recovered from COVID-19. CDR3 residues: CAWSIGQGEAGANVLTF. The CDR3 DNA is TGTGCCTGGAGTATAGGTCAGGGGGAGGCCGGGGCCAACGTCCTGACTTTC.